The 17 T cell receptor beta chains listed next were all sequenced from one sample in a study of T-cell reconstitution after alpha-beta-depleted transplantation in children. Unique molecular identifiers were incorporated when the TCRbeta library was constructed. TCRdb reprocessed the PCR reads via MiXCR and lists one record per CDR3 protein. In the table there are hundreds of thousands of distinct CDR3 sequences, under 15% of which are singletons. The source was PBMCs, collected before TCRalphabeta/CD19-depleted stem cell transplant. Receptors were obtained from a girl aged 2 to 10 with congenital amegakaryocytic thrombocytopenia, due to receive a stem cell transplant.

The rearrangement links TRBV27 to TRBJ2-3; D is unresolved. This CDR3 is 14 amino acids long. V lost 5 bases and J 0 bases, leaving 9 bases between the germline ends. CDR1 is MNHEY, CDR2 SMNVEV, per germline (reference sequence). The CDR3 bases are TGTGCCAGCAGTCGGGTCGGCAGCACAGATACGCAGTATTTT. Its protein product is CASSRVGSTDTQYF.

This chain links TRBV7-6 with TRBJ2-5; 10 bases map to TRBD2. CDR1 is SGHVS and CDR2 is FNYEAQ in the germline V gene. The CDR3 is 17 amino acids. Germline trimming cut 5 bases from V and 5 bases from J; bases unmatched to any gene: 14. The CDR3 DNA reads TGTGCCAGCAGCCGCGATTTCGGGCTAGCGGGAGTTGAGACCCAGTACTTC. Translating gives CASSRDFGLAGVETQYF.

This clonotype was found once. A single base separates this from a much larger clone, so it may be a read error. The rearrangement links TRBV12-3 or TRBV12-4 to TRBJ2-1, with D unresolved. The CDR3 extends over 14 amino acids. The CDR3, as DNA: TGTGCCAGCGGGCCCCAAAACGGGCCAAATGAGCAGTTATTC. Translating it yields CASGPQNGPNEQLF.

This clonotype was detected a few times. The chain employs TRBV29-1 and TRBJ1-3; perhaps TRBD1 as D (6 bases). The CDR3 sequence is 13 residues long. With 1 base removed from V and 8 bases from J, the gap between germline ends came to 12 bases. Germline V gene lookup returns CDR1 SQVTM and CDR2 ANQGSEA. CDR3 coding DNA: TGCAGCGTTGAAGGGGGGCTGGAGGACACCATATATTTT. Residues: CSVEGGLEDTIYF.

This clonotype was detected many times. V usage is TRBV29-1 and J usage is TRBJ1-1; D remains unclear. CDR1 and CDR2 from the germline V gene are SQVTM and ANQGSEA. The CDR3 length is 14 residues. V lost 0 bases and J lost 5, with 13 bases in between. CDR3 coding DNA: TGCAGCGTTGAAGATCGGGTGGACTCGACTGAAGCTTTCTTT. This encodes CSVEDRVDSTEAFF.

The V and J genes are TRBV5-1 and TRBJ2-7; the D is unclear. The V end was cut by 4 bases, the J end by 2 bases, with 10 bases between. The V gene's germline CDR1 is SGHRS and CDR2 YFSETQ. This CDR3 is built from 13 residues. The CDR3: CASSGWGTYEQYF. The CDR3 DNA reads TGCGCCAGCAGCGGATGGGGAACCTACGAGCAGTACTTC. Complete variable domain (other parts from reference TRBV5-1 and TRBJ2-7): KAGVTQTPRYLIKTRGQQVTLSCSPISGHRSVSWYQQTPGQGLQFLFEYFSETQRNKGNFPGRFSGRQFSNSRSEMNVSTLELGDSALYLCASSGWGTYEQYFGPGTRLTVT.

The V gene is TRBV5-1, the J gene TRBJ2-6; D is possibly TRBD2 (6 bases). The length of the CDR3 is 17 residues. V was cut by 1 base and J by 1 base, with 12 bases left in between. From germline, CDR1 is SGHRS and CDR2 YFSETQ. The CDR3 reads CASSLRAGRSGANVLTF. CDR3 nucleotide sequence: TGCGCCAGCAGCTTGCGAGCAGGGAGGTCTGGGGCCAACGTCCTGACTTTC.

The genes are TRBV20-1 and TRBJ2-7; 13 positions match TRBD2. Germline CDR1 DFQATT, CDR2 SNEGSKA (reference sequence). There are 16 residues in the CDR3. V was clipped by 6 bases and J by 2 bases; unmatched bases: 10. The CDR3, as DNA: TGCAGTGCAATAGGACTAGCGGGAGCGATTACCTACGAGCAGTACTTC. It specifies CSAIGLAGAITYEQYF.

This clonotype was counted a few times. V is TRBV5-1 and J is TRBJ2-5, with a tentative D call TRBD2 (5 bases). V was cut by 4 bases and J by 1 base, with 14 bases left in between. The CDR3 extends over 15 amino acids. Germline V gene sequence: CDR1 SGHRS, CDR2 YFSETQ. This CDR3 reads CASSTFQRSQETQYF. CDR3 nucleotide sequence: TGCGCCAGCAGCACCTTCCAGCGGAGCCAAGAGACCCAGTACTTC.

This clonotype was seen repeatedly, ten times or more. The chain links TRBV20-1 to TRBJ2-1; TRBD2 matches at 9 bases. The CDR3 extends over 17 amino acids. Per germline, CDR1 DFQATT and CDR2 SNEGSKA (reference sequence). The V gene end was trimmed by 4 bases and the J gene end by 2 bases; junction bases not matched to a gene: 12. The CDR3 nucleotides read TGCAGTGCTAATGGTTGGCGGGAGGGGGGCGCCTACAATGAGCAGTTCTTC. It specifies CSANGWREGGAYNEQFF.

This clonotype was counted ten times or more. The CDR3 region has the DNA TGCGCCAGCAGCTCAAACATTCGCGAGCAGTACTTC. As protein: CASSSNIREQYF. The chain couples TRBV5-1 to TRBJ2-7, with D uncertain. The germline CDR1 and CDR2 sequences are SGHRS and YFSETQ. The CDR3 spans 12 residues. V was pared by 3 bases and J by 6 bases, with 10 bases between. Using reference TRBV5-1 and TRBJ2-7 for the parts outside the CDR3, the full variable domain is KAGVTQTPRYLIKTRGQQVTLSCSPISGHRSVSWYQQTPGQGLQFLFEYFSETQRNKGNFPGRFSGRQFSNSRSEMNVSTLELGDSALYLCASSSNIREQYFGPGTRLTVT.

The chain has TRBV5-1 and TRBJ1-1; D uncertain. The CDR3 is 14 residues long. Germline V gene sequence: CDR1 SGHRS, CDR2 YFSETQ. With 0 bases removed from V and 0 bases from J, the gap between germline ends came to 6 bases. CDR3 in amino acids: CASSLVALNTEAFF. Here the CDR3 DNA reads TGCGCCAGCAGCTTGGTGGCCTTGAACACTGAAGCTTTCTTT.

The chain joins TRBV6-1 to TRBJ1-1; the D is unclear. This CDR3 region has 14 residues. Germline CDR1 reads MNHNS; CDR2 reads SASEGT. The V and J ends lost 6 bases and 5 bases respectively, with 16 bases between them. The CDR3 coding sequence is TGTGCCAGCAGCCCAAGGGCGGTAGGAACTGAAGCTTTCTTT. Translating gives CASSPRAVGTEAFF.

This chain joins TRBV5-1 and TRBJ2-5; D may be TRBD2 (6 bases). The germline V gene has CDR1 SGHRS and CDR2 YFSETQ. The CDR3 contains 15 residues. The V end was cut by 1 base, the J end by 5 bases, with 15 bases between. This CDR3 reads CASSLIGGVSETQYF. CDR3 nucleotides: TGCGCCAGCAGCTTGATCGGGGGTGTTTCGGAGACCCAGTACTTC.

This clonotype was recorded at least ten times. The CDR3 region has the DNA TGCAGTGCTAGTACCAGGACTAGCGCAACCTACAATGAGCAGTTCTTC. Its translation is CSASTRTSATYNEQFF. This chain connects TRBV20-1 to TRBJ2-1, with 9 nucleotides matching TRBD2. The CDR3 covers 16 residues. Germline CDR1 reads DFQATT; CDR2 reads SNEGSKA (reference sequence). J was trimmed by 2 bases and V by 3 bases; bases with no gene match: 8.

This clonotype was counted many times. The chain links TRBV7-2 to TRBJ2-7, with D uncertain. Trimming left V 5 bases short and J 1 base short, with 15 bases between. Looked up from germline, CDR1 is SGHTA and CDR2 is FQGNSA. This CDR3 contains 15 residues. The CDR3 sequence is CASSDQAFGSYEQYF. CDR3 DNA: TGTGCCAGCAGCGATCAGGCCTTTGGGTCCTACGAGCAGTACTTC.

This clonotype was seen repeatedly, ten times or more. This chain links TRBV7-2 with TRBJ2-2, with 8 bases that match TRBD2. This CDR3 spans 16 amino acids. Germline CDR1 reads SGHTA; CDR2 reads FQGNSA. V trimming: 0 bases; J trimming: 4 bases; junction bases outside the gene matches: 4. CDR3 coding DNA: TGTGCCAGCAGCTTAGCGGCGGGAGGAAGCACCGGGGAGCTGTTTTTT. Translating gives CASSLAAGGSTGELFF.